The clone carrying this T cell receptor (beta chain) occurred many times. Its antigen is unidentified. The source of the sample is a study of T-cell reconstitution after alpha-beta-depleted transplantation in children. Study observations and caveats: Two months or so post-transplant, alpha-beta T cells reportedly derived from several hundred expanded graft clones. Some patients' high day-60 TCRbeta diversity was attributed to recipient cells surviving conditioning. One year post-transplant, T-cell counts and diversity were largely derived from T cells produced anew.

The TCRbeta library incorporated unique molecular identifiers. TCRdb reprocessed the PCR reads with MiXCR, giving one entry per CDR3 protein. The table includes about 200,000 distinct CDR3 sequences, roughly 7.1% detected once. Germline assignment: CDR1 SNHLY and CDR2 FYNNEI. This CDR3 has 11 residues. V dropped 7 bases and J dropped 3 bases, with 6 bases sitting between them. Here the sequenced sample was PBMCs, taken before TCRalphabeta/CD19-depleted stem cell transplant. V is TRBV2 and J is TRBJ2-5; D is undetermined. The source of this sequence is a boy aged 2-15 years with acute lymphoblastic leukemia, due to receive a stem cell transplant. The CDR3: CASILEETQYF. In nucleotides, the CDR3 is TGTGCCAGCATACTTGAAGAGACCCAGTACTTC.